Described below is a single T cell receptor (beta chain) sequence and its context. This clonotype was picked up a small number of times. The clone's antigen remains unknown. Base qualities were left out, and no much larger clone turns up one base away. The sample originates from a study of T-cell memory formation after mild COVID-19 (dated by TCRdb to the early 2020s). Looking at the study overall: TCR sequence clusters from the two donors were largely donor specific. Longitudinal TCRalpha and TCRbeta repertoire sequencing tracked T-cell clones expanding and contracting after mild COVID-19 in two donors. Two young, previously healthy adult volunteers, one female and one male, were included in the cohort.

PBMCs were isolated by Ficoll-Paque density gradient centrifugation. Sequencing was carried out with an Illumina NovaSeq 6000. Using 5'RACE with constant-segment primers, TCRalpha and TCRbeta cDNA libraries were constructed, with sample barcodes and unique molecular identifiers added in the process. RNA was extracted from every sample with Trizol reagent. The libraries were amplified in two PCR steps, and the second step added a second sample barcode and Illumina TruSeq adapters. The libraries were sequenced on an Illumina NovaSeq using 2 x 150 bp paired-end reads. Per the original workflow: The reads were demultiplexed and collapsed into UMI-guided consensus sequences using migec v1.2.7. Using mixcr v2.1.11, the UMI consensuses were aligned to TRA and TRB V and J templates and assembled into clonotypes. A clonotype was counted as expanded or contracted only when both edgeR and NoisET called the clonotype significant, with the noise models trained on biological replicates. edgeR calls used a false discovery rate-adjusted p below 0.01 and a log2 fold-change threshold of 1. As an exploratory analysis of dynamics, max-normalized trajectories of the 1000 most abundant clonotypes were examined with PCA combined with hierarchical clustering. Separately sequenced CD4+ and CD8+ repertoires were used to assign the CD4 or CD8 phenotype of responding clones. The public sequencing data were trimmed at Q25 with fastp and processed into clonotypes with MiXCR by TCRdb, which kept only in-frame beta chains. Duplicate CDR3 protein sequences are folded into a single record with the most common DNA and genes. TCRdb, rather than the study authors, made the V and J calls. The sample yields tens of thousands of distinct CDR3 sequences; approximately 13% were counted once. Of the sample, around 31% falls within the top ten clones.

Overall results and qualifications from the work: The second-wave clones that peaked on day 37 were not confirmed to be SARS-CoV-2 specific. Contracting CD4+ clones were located mainly in the CM and EM memory subsets, whereas CD8+ clones were found to be enriched in EMRA. Clones that contracted from day 15 to 85 showed balanced CD4/CD8 phenotypes, whereas a second wave of clones that expanded from day 15 to 37 leaned towards CD4+. The study covered only a couple of mild cases, and larger cohorts including severe cases with pre-infection samples were considered necessary. Some responding clones were detected in pre-infection memory, which suggested that pre-existing cross-reactive memory T cells had joined the SARS-CoV-2 response.

Sequencing used PBMCs or a T cell subset sorted from them (not recorded which). The TCR was taken from an adult woman who had mild COVID-19 (a few samples of this study predate the infection). The sample titles of this study are shuffled in the database, so cell type and time point are left out; the donor was told from shared clones.

The CDR3 in this case is CASSFLTGGLEQYF. The sequence in DNA is TGTGCCAGCAGTTTTCTAACGGGAGGGTTGGAGCAGTACTTC. In this chain, TRBV12-3 or TRBV12-4 is recombined with TRBJ2-7; TRBD2 aligns with 8 central bases. V and J are trimmed by 3 bases and 7 bases, and the gene matches miss 8 bases of the junction. The CDR3 covers 14 residues, taking in both the cysteine and the phenylalanine. This entry keeps only the CDR3 DNA: 42 bases, framed from base 1.